The 17 T cell receptor beta chains reported below all come from one sample, sequenced in a study of T cells in Graves' hyperthyroidism and ophthalmopathy. Using RNA transcripts as the source, TCR beta CDR3 regions were amplified. A first-round RT-PCR of the TCR CDR3 used the HTBI primer set. TCRdb re-called the multiplex PCR reads with MiXCR, one entry per CDR3 protein. The data hold a few hundred thousand distinct CDR3 sequences, with over 11% observed a single time. Sample: blood. The receptor source for this set is a young woman with Graves' hyperthyroidism that later progressed to Graves' ophthalmopathy.

This clonotype has a handful of counts. DNA for the CDR3: TGCGCCAGCAAAACGTTTTCGGGGGAAAACATTCAGTACTTC. Translated: CASKTFSGENIQYF. J is TRBJ2-4 and V is TRBV5-1, with TRBD2 as a possible D gene (6 bases). This CDR3 has 14 amino acids. Germline V lookup: CDR1 SGHRS, CDR2 YFSETQ. With 6 bases removed from V and 5 bases from J, the gap between germline ends came to 15 bases.

The rearrangement links TRBV20-1 to TRBJ1-2; D perhaps matches TRBD1 (5 bases). Germline V CDR1 and CDR2: DFQATT, SNEGSKA (reference sequence). The CDR3 has 13 amino acids. V lost 3 bases to trimming and J lost 9 bases, with 17 bases between them. The CDR3 coding sequence is TGCAGTGCTAGCCCCAGGGCTGGCAATCGCTACACCTTC. As protein: CSASPRAGNRYTF.

This clonotype has ten or more counts. The chain is built from TRBV9 and TRBJ1-1, with D uncertain. This CDR3 is 14 amino acids long. Trimming took off 1 base at V and 4 bases at J, with 11 bases between the two ends. The V gene's germline CDR1 is SGDLS and CDR2 YYNGEE. The CDR3 here is CASSVLDPPTEAFF. CDR3 in DNA: TGTGCCAGCAGCGTACTTGACCCCCCCACTGAAGCTTTCTTT.

This clonotype was recorded at least ten times. The chain uses TRBV24-1 and TRBJ2-3, with 11 bases identical to TRBD2. Germline CDR1 is KGHDR and CDR2 is SFDVKD. This CDR3 comprises 16 residues. After removal of 4 bases from V and 9 bases from J, the junction contained 11 bases not matched to a gene. CDR3 residues: CATSDLAGGTDRTQYF. The CDR3 coding sequence is TGTGCCACCAGTGACCTAGCGGGAGGAACAGATAGGACGCAGTATTTT.

This clonotype was picked up many times. The chain joins TRBV10-2 to TRBJ1-6; 8 bases map to TRBD1. The CDR3 length is 16 residues. From germline, CDR1 is WSHSY and CDR2 SAAADI. Losses at the gene ends were 3 bases for V and 9 bases for J; bases not matched to a gene: 10. The DNA of the CDR3 is TGCGCCAGCAGTGATAATCAGGGGGCACTAAGTTCACCCCTCCACTTT. Its translation: CASSDNQGALSSPLHF.

In regard to this clonotype: This may arise from a read error, as a much more abundant clone is one base away. The V call is TRBV7-9, the J call TRBJ2-7, with 8 bases matching TRBD2. Trimming removed 3 bases from V and 0 bases from J; junction bases left unmatched: 7. The CDR3 sequence is 16 residues long. The germline CDR1 and CDR2 sequences are SEHNR and FQNEAQ (reference sequence). The CDR3 spells CASSFVRLAGSYEQYF. Written as DNA, the CDR3 is TGTGCCAGCAGCTTCGTACGGCTAGCGGGCTCCTACGAGCAGTACTTC.

Many counts were recorded for this clonotype. The chain carries TRBV6-1 and TRBJ2-1, with D possibly being TRBD1 (6 bases). Germline CDR1 reads MNHNS; CDR2 reads SASEGT. Trimming took off 7 bases at V and 9 bases at J, with 13 bases between the two ends. This CDR3 is built from 12 residues. The CDR3 protein is CASTLIGGEQFF. The CDR3 bases are TGTGCCAGCACCTTGATAGGGGGTGAGCAGTTCTTC.

The table lists this clonotype with many counts. The chain recombines TRBV30 with TRBJ1-5; maybe TRBD1 (5 bases). V lost 0 bases and J lost 9, with 9 bases in between. Germline lookup yields CDR1 GTSNPN and CDR2 SVGIG (reference sequence). This CDR3 spans 12 amino acids. The CDR3 DNA reads TGTGCCTGGAGTGTACTTGGGGGGCCCCAGCATTTT. Translating gives CAWSVLGGPQHF.

This clonotype was seen a few times. CDR3 residues: CASSIDSVPGELFF. In DNA, the CDR3 is TGTGCCAGTAGTATAGATTCGGTCCCCGGGGAGCTGTTTTTT. The rearrangement uses TRBV19 and TRBJ2-2; D ambiguous. The V gene's germline CDR1 is LNHDA and CDR2 SQIVND (reference sequence). Trimming pared 0 bases from V and 6 bases from J, leaving 8 bases between. The CDR3 has 14 residues.

This clonotype appeared many times. V usage is TRBV19 and J usage is TRBJ2-1; TRBD1 aligns across 10 bases. Germline CDR1 and CDR2: LNHDA and SQIVND (reference sequence). V was pared by 6 bases and J by 5 bases, with 7 bases of the junction left unmatched. The length of the CDR3 is 15 residues. The CDR3: CASSNGQGDHNEQFF. CDR3 nucleotide sequence: TGTGCCAGTAGCAATGGACAGGGGGACCACAATGAGCAGTTCTTC.

The chain carries TRBV5-6 and TRBJ1-3, with unresolved D. The CDR3 covers 13 residues. The V gene's germline CDR1 is SGHDT and CDR2 YYEEEE. V shed 7 bases and J shed 0 bases, with 8 bases lying between them. In DNA, the CDR3 is TGTGCCAGCCGCTCGCTCTCTGGAAACACCATATATTTT. Protein sequence: CASRSLSGNTIYF.

The J gene is TRBJ1-2, the V gene TRBV6-2 or TRBV6-3; 8 nucleotides match TRBD1. V dropped 6 bases and J dropped 5; count of bases not matched to a gene: 8. This CDR3 region has 14 residues. CDR1 and CDR2 from the germline V gene are MNHEY and SVGEGT. The CDR3 spells CASRSSGGQYGYTF. For the CDR3, the DNA is TGTGCCAGCAGATCGTCAGGGGGCCAGTATGGCTACACCTTC.

The table lists this clonotype with many counts. Being one base from a much bigger clone, this may be a read error. The chain employs TRBV12-3 or TRBV12-4 and TRBJ1-1; 8 positions match TRBD1. This CDR3 has 14 amino acids. The J segment lost 1 base and the V segment lost 4 bases, leaving 2 bases of the junction unmatched. The CDR3 here is CASSSQGGNTEAFF. In nucleotides, the CDR3 is TGTGCCAGCAGTTCACAGGGGGGGAACACTGAAGCTTTCTTT.

This clonotype appeared many times. This chain joins TRBV7-8 and TRBJ1-5, with 11 nucleotides matching TRBD1. The J segment lost 3 bases and the V segment lost 5 bases, leaving 6 bases of the junction unmatched. The germline gives CDR1 SGHVS, CDR2 FQNEAQ. This CDR3 has 16 residues. CDR3 amino acids: CASSLSGQGDNQPQHF. In nucleotides, the CDR3 is TGTGCCAGCAGCCTCTCGGGACAGGGGGACAATCAGCCCCAGCATTTT.

This clonotype was detected only a few times. This rearrangement joins TRBV6-2 or TRBV6-3 to TRBJ2-5, with D possibly being TRBD1 or TRBD2 (5 bases each). This CDR3 comprises 16 residues. With 2 bases removed from V and 4 bases from J, the gap between germline ends came to 17 bases. Germline values: CDR1 MNHEY, CDR2 SVGEGT. CDR3 DNA sequence: TGTGCCAGCAGTTACGGGGCAAGCGGATCCAGAGAGACCCAGTACTTC. As protein: CASSYGASGSRETQYF.

This clonotype was found a few times. CDR3 region: CASSPDREGGDTQYF. The CDR3 coding sequence is TGTGCCAGCAGCCCCGACCGGGAAGGAGGAGATACGCAGTATTTT. The chain couples TRBV12-3 or TRBV12-4 to TRBJ2-3, with D perhaps matching TRBD2 (5 bases). The CDR3 runs 15 residues. The ends were cut back, 6 bases at V and 5 bases at J, with 18 bases in the middle.

This chain uses TRBV20-1 with TRBJ2-3; 8 bases are a match to TRBD2. Losses at the gene ends were 8 bases for V and 0 bases for J; bases not matched to a gene: 4. CDR1 DFQATT and CDR2 SNEGSKA come from the germline V gene (reference sequence). This CDR3 comprises 13 residues. The CDR3 protein is CSQTSVSTDTQYF. The CDR3 DNA follows: TGCAGTCAGACTAGCGTTAGCACAGATACGCAGTATTTT.